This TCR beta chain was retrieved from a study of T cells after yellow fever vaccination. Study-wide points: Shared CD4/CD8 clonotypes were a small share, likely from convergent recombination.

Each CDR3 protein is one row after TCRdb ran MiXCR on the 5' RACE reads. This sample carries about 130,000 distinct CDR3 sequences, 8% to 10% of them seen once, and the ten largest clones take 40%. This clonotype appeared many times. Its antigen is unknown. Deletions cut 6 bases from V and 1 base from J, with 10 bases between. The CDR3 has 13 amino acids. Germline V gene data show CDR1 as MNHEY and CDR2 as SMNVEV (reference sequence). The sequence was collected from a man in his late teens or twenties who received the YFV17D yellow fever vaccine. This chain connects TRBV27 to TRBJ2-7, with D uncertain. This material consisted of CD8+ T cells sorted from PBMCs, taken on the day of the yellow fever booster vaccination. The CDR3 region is CASSHGPSYEQYF. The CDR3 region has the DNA TGTGCCAGCAGCCATGGGCCGTCCTACGAGCAGTACTTC.